This T cell receptor beta chain was retrieved from a study of shared clonotypes between healthy human individuals. V lost 0 bases, J lost 2 bases, and 2 bases lay in between. CDR3 length equals 12 residues. Germline V CDR1 and CDR2: WNHNN, SYGVQD (reference sequence). About 30,000 T cell genomes, or about 320 ng DNA, went into unsorted PBMC replicate PCRs. TCRdb's copy holds only in-frame clones and misses some; the assay was immunoSEQ multiplex PCR. The table has 450,000 to 600,000 clones, 79% seen once. This rearrangement joins TRBV10-1 to TRBJ2-7; D gene unclear. This clonotype was sampled from a woman between 40 and 55 years old in good health. Some clones in this sample may be carry-over from other donors' samples. Sequences were obtained from PBMCs. The CDR3 DNA sequence: TGCGCCAGCAGTGAGTCAACCTACGAGCAGTACTTC. Residues: CASSESTYEQYF.